The rows below give T cell receptor beta chains drawn from one sample of a study of long-term antiretroviral therapy in people with HIV. Data came from immunoSEQ multiplex PCR; TCRdb stores just in-frame clones and leaves some out. Of about 20,000 clones in the sample, around 87% were seen once. Here the sequenced sample was unsorted PBMCs, taken 2.6 years after starting antiretroviral therapy. The source is a woman aged 45-65 years with HIV. Each CDR3 is given with its conserved first and last residue. A D gene is named only where the DNA matches it firmly. Not every row has a clone size; where given, it reads once, few, many or a size class.

v_call,d_call,clone_size,j_call,cdr3_nt,cdr3_aa
TRBV28,.,.,TRBJ2-2,TGTGCCAGCAGTTCTGGGGACACCGGGGAGCTGTTTTTT,CASSSGDTGELFF
TRBV2,TRBD1,.,TRBJ1-5,TGTGCCAGGTCGGACAGGGGGGGCAATCAGCCCCAGCATTTT,CARSDRGGNQPQHF
TRBV7-9,.,.,TRBJ1-1,TGTGCCAGCAGCTTAGAGTGGATTGAAGCTTTCTTT,CASSLEWIEAFF
TRBV7-2,.,once,TRBJ2-5,TGTGCCAGCAGCTTAAGGGTGGGGGAGACCCAGTACTTC,CASSLRVGETQYF
TRBV4-3,.,.,TRBJ2-3,TGCGCCAGCAGCCAAGATGACCTTGTAGCTGGTAGCACAGATACGCAGTATTTT,CASSQDDLVAGSTDTQYF
TRBV5-1,.,.,TRBJ2-4,TGCGCCAGCACCGGCCCCGGCCCGGAACCGAAAGCCAAAAACATTCAGTACTTC,CASTGPGPEPKAKNIQYF
TRBV6-6,.,.,TRBJ1-2,TGTGCCAGCAGCAACCCGTATGGCTACACCTTC,CASSNPYGYTF
TRBV7-8,.,.,TRBJ1-1,TGTGCCAGCAGCTTATCAGAAAACACTGAAGCTTTCTTT,CASSLSENTEAFF
TRBV28,.,.,TRBJ2-5,TGTGCCAGCAGTGGGACTCCCCAAGAGACCCAGTACTTC,CASSGTPQETQYF
TRBV5-1,.,.,TRBJ1-1,TGCGCCAGCAGCTGGGGGGGCATCCAGAACACTGAAGCTTTCTTT,CASSWGGIQNTEAFF
TRBV7-9,.,.,TRBJ2-5,TGTGCCAGCAGCCCGACCGGAGAAGAGACCCAGTACTTC,CASSPTGEETQYF
TRBV11-2,TRBD2,.,TRBJ2-1,TGTGCCAGCAGCTCAGTAACTAGCGGGGGCTACAATGAGCAGTTCTTC,CASSSVTSGGYNEQFF
TRBV6-5,.,.,TRBJ1-4,TGTGCCAGCAGTTACCAACGACAGCAGCGACACGAAAAACTGTTTTTT,CASSYQRQQRHEKLFF
TRBV7-9,.,.,TRBJ2-1,TGTGCCAGCAGCTTAAAATGGGATTTTACTCCTTCGGATGAGCAGTTCTTC,CASSLKWDFTPSDEQFF
TRBV6-1,.,.,TRBJ2-2,TGTGCCAGCAGTGACCCAGCCCGATCGAACACCGGGGAGCTGTTTTTT,CASSDPARSNTGELFF
TRBV29-1,.,few,TRBJ2-2,TGCAGCGTTGAAGGACTGACGAACACCGGGGAGCTGTTTTTT,CSVEGLTNTGELFF
TRBV6-6,.,.,TRBJ2-1,TGTGCCAGCAGTAGCGGCGTCTACAATGAGCAGTTCTTC,CASSSGVYNEQFF
TRBV9,.,.,TRBJ1-5,TGTGCCAGCAGCGTAGGGTTAGGGGAGCCCCAGCATTTT,CASSVGLGEPQHF
TRBV29-1,.,.,TRBJ2-5,TGCAGCGTCGCAGGGTCCATGTACCAAGAGACCCAGTACTTC,CSVAGSMYQETQYF
TRBV19,.,.,TRBJ2-2,TGTGCCAGTAGAATCACCACAGGGAAGGACACCGGGGAGCTGTTTTTT,CASRITTGKDTGELFF
TRBV9,.,medium-sized,TRBJ2-7,TGTGCCAGCAGCGTAGGGTCCAGCCCCTCCTACGAGCAGTACTTC,CASSVGSSPSYEQYF
TRBV9,.,.,TRBJ2-7,TGTGCCAGCAGCTCAAATACCTACGAGCAGTACTTC,CASSSNTYEQYF
TRBV28,TRBD2,.,TRBJ2-3,TGTGCCAGCAGTTGGGGGACTAGCGGATCTAGCACAGATACGCAGTATTTT,CASSWGTSGSSTDTQYF
TRBV6-1,TRBD2,.,TRBJ2-2,TGTGCCAGCAGGGGACTAGCAGCCAACACCGGGGAGCTGTTTTTT,CASRGLAANTGELFF
TRBV6-4,.,.,TRBJ1-2,TGTGCCAGCAGTGAACAGGGAATTAACTATGGCTACACCTTC,CASSEQGINYGYTF
TRBV19,.,.,TRBJ2-7,TGTGCCAGTAGCCCGGACCTGTCCTACGAGCAGTACTTC,CASSPDLSYEQYF
TRBV18,.,.,TRBJ2-5,TGTGCCAGCTCACCGGGGTACCAAGAGACCCAGTACTTC,CASSPGYQETQYF
TRBV27,.,few,TRBJ1-4,TGTGCCAGCAGTTTGACAGTCGGGACAGAAAAACTGTTTTTT,CASSLTVGTEKLFF
TRBV28,.,once,TRBJ1-5,TGTGCCAGCAGTCCCCCCCTCCTCGGGGGCAATCAGCCCCAGCATTTT,CASSPPLLGGNQPQHF
TRBV11-2,TRBD2,.,TRBJ2-7,TGTGCCAGCAGCTTATGGCTAGCGGGAGGCTACGAGCAGTACTTC,CASSLWLAGGYEQYF
TRBV18,TRBD2,.,TRBJ2-7,TGTGCCAGCTCAGCCTGGGGAGGGGTATACGAGCAGTACTTC,CASSAWGGVYEQYF
TRBV6-1,TRBD1,.,TRBJ1-3,TGTGCCACCGATTCCGGACAGGGGAATGGAAACACCATATATTTT,CATDSGQGNGNTIYF
TRBV2,.,.,TRBJ1-1,TGTGCCAGCAGACCCCCGGGGCAGGTGAACACTGAAGCTTTCTTT,CASRPPGQVNTEAFF
TRBV5-4,.,.,TRBJ2-6,TGTGCCAGCAGTCGTATCGGTTTCGGGGCCAACGTCCTGACTTTC,CASSRIGFGANVLTF
TRBV7-9,.,.,TRBJ1-2,TGTGCCAGCTCTGATTTGGCGGACACCGTAAGGGACTATGGCTACACCTTC,CASSDLADTVRDYGYTF